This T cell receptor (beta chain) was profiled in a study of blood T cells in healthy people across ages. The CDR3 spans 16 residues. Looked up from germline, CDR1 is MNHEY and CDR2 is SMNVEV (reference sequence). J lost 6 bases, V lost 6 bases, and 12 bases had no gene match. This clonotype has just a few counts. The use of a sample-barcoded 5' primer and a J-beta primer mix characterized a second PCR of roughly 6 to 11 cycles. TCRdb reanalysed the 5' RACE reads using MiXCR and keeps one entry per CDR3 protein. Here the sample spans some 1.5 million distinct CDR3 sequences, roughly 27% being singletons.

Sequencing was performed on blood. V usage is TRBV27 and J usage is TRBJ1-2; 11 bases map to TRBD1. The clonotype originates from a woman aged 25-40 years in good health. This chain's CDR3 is CASSSGRTGGFNGYTF. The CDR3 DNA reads TGTGCCAGCAGCTCTGGCCGGACAGGGGGCTTTAATGGCTACACCTTC.